This is a list of T cell receptor beta chains from one sample in a study of blood T cell repertoires in COVID-19. Profiled with immunoSEQ multiplex PCR; TCRdb holds only in-frame clones, not every one. The repertoire holds about 150,000 clones, with approximately 90% as singletons. Source material: peripheral blood. Receptor source: a woman in her 70s with acute or convalescent COVID-19. Both conserved end residues are trimmed from each CDR3.

CDR3 protein,J gene,CDR3 length,V gene
ASSRTNTEAF,TRBJ1-1,10,TRBV6-6
ASSWDRNTGELF,TRBJ2-2,12,TRBV11-2
SVEVVQETQY,TRBJ2-5,10,TRBV29-1
ASSRGRMNTEAF,TRBJ1-1,12,TRBV27
ASSRGQGYQETQY,TRBJ2-5,13,TRBV5-1
ASKDRENNSPLH,TRBJ1-6,12,TRBV2
ASSYLWTGGYEQY,TRBJ2-7,13,TRBV6-5
ASSPYAGPGNTIY,TRBJ1-3,13,TRBV7-2
AWRATANGGYT,TRBJ1-2,11,TRBV30
ASSAPAGATNEKLF,TRBJ1-4,14,TRBV19
SAQQDYNEQF,TRBJ2-1,10,TRBV29-1
ASSLGGFNSGNTIY,TRBJ1-3,14,TRBV7-8
ATRGTGGSQPQH,TRBJ1-5,12,TRBV15
SVEDQGFEAF,TRBJ1-1,10,TRBV29-1
ASSQASRNYGYT,TRBJ1-2,12,TRBV4-3
ASSSDTPSGNTIY,TRBJ1-3,13,TRBV5-1
SASDSYNEQF,TRBJ2-1,10,TRBV29-1
ASSLTQFNSPLH,TRBJ1-6,12,TRBV5-1
ASSPPSGGGTDTQY,TRBJ2-3,14,TRBV18